Below are 15 T cell receptor beta chains sequenced from a single sample in a study of metastatic and nonmetastatic thyroid tumors. MiXCR re-clonotyped the PCR reads for TCRdb. The table includes 60,000 or so clones, 4% to 5% detected once. All patients were treatment-naive before thyroid surgery. Sequencing was carried out using blood. The receptors stem from a female donor with papillary thyroid cancer or a benign thyroid nodule (not recorded which). Some clones in this sample may be carry-over from other donors' samples.

There are many counts of this clone. With a much larger clone just one base away, this may be a read error. Distinct nucleotide sequences in the sample also encode this CDR3. V gene TRBV7-9 combines with J gene TRBJ1-5; 7 bases line up with TRBD1. Germline CDR1 is SEHNR and CDR2 is FQNEAQ (reference sequence). This CDR3 is built from 13 residues. V lost 6 bases and J lost 5; bases outside the gene matches: 4. CDR3 in amino acids: CASSFQGDQPQHF. DNA for the CDR3: TGTGCCAGCAGTTTTCAGGGGGATCAGCCCCAGCATTTT.

This clone was observed at least ten times. V gene TRBV2 combines with J gene TRBJ2-7; either TRBD1 or TRBD2 may fit D (5 bases each). The CDR3 loop spans 13 amino acids. The V gene's germline CDR1 is SNHLY and CDR2 FYNNEI. V was cut by 6 bases and J by 6 bases, with 15 bases left in between. As DNA, the CDR3 is TGTGCCAGCAGGAGGCCGGGGCTTGGCGAGCAGTACTTC. It codes for CASRRPGLGEQYF.

This clone has just a few counts. It may be a read error: a sequence one base away is much more abundant. This specimen includes other DNA sequences encoding the same CDR3. The V gene is TRBV29-1, the J gene TRBJ2-1; 7 bases agree with TRBD1. The ends lost 7 bases at V and 4 bases at J; junction bases unmatched: 16. CDR3 length equals 16 residues. CDR1 and CDR2 (germline): SQVTM, ANQGSEA. CDR3 DNA: TGCAGCGGAAGGTCTAGACAGGGATCGGGTTACAATGAGCAGTTCTTC. Amino acids: CSGRSRQGSGYNEQFF.

This clone was seen ten or more times. This chain connects TRBV20-1 to TRBJ2-1, with D possibly being TRBD2 (6 bases). The CDR3 contains 13 residues. Germline loops: CDR1 DFQATT, CDR2 SNEGSKA (reference sequence). V was pared by 3 bases and J by 2 bases, with 8 bases between. The CDR3 DNA reads TGCAGTGCTAGTCGGGGGACCTACAATGAGCAGTTCTTC. It translates to CSASRGTYNEQFF.

For this clone: At one of its ends the junction is not consistent with the germline gene, which may arise from a read error. V gene TRBV7-6 combines with J gene TRBJ2-1; unclear D gene. Per the germline V gene, CDR1 is SGHVS and CDR2 is FNYEAQ. The CDR3 extends over 13 amino acids. Written as DNA, the CDR3 is TGTGCCAGCAGATTAGCAGTTTACAATGAGCAGTTCTTC. Amino acid sequence: CASRLAVYNEQFF.

As for this clone: The junction does not match germline at one end; this may be a read error. This chain links TRBV10-3 with TRBJ1-6; D unresolved. Germline-derived CDR1 and CDR2 are ENHRY and SYGVKD. CDR3 length: 15 amino acids. The CDR3 sequence is CAISETGNSNSPLHF. CDR3 nucleotide sequence: TGTGCCATCAGTGAGACGGGCAACTCTAATTCACCCCTGCACTTT.

Only a few counts were recorded for this clone. The chain couples TRBV11-2 to TRBJ2-5; TRBD1 agrees at 7 bases. With 0 bases clipped from V and 5 bases from J, the junction kept 6 bases outside the gene matches. This CDR3 has 15 residues. CDR1 and CDR2 (germline): SGHAT, FQNNGV. CDR3 DNA: TGTGCCAGCAGCTTAGAATGGACAGGCCTGGAGACCCAGTACTTC. Its protein product is CASSLEWTGLETQYF. Together with reference TRBV11-2 and TRBJ2-5, the CDR3 gives the full variable domain: EAGVAQSPRYKIIEKRQSVAFWCNPISGHATLYWYQQILGQGPKLLIQFQNNGVVDDSQLPKDRFSAERLKGVDSTLKIQPAKLEDSAVYLCASSLEWTGLETQYFGPGTRLLVL.

This clone was recorded many times. This chain joins TRBV6-1 and TRBJ1-1; 10 bases agree with TRBD1. The CDR3 loop spans 15 amino acids. Germline trimming cut 5 bases from V and 4 bases from J; bases unmatched to any gene: 7. Germline assignment: CDR1 MNHNS and CDR2 SASEGT. CDR3 sequence (DNA): TGTGCCAGCAGTTACGGGACAGGGGTGAGCACTGAAGCTTTCTTT. It encodes CASSYGTGVSTEAFF.

This clone came up a few times. The chain joins TRBV5-1 to TRBJ1-3, with TRBD1 matching 7 bases. Germline V gene sequence: CDR1 SGHRS, CDR2 YFSETQ. The CDR3 length is 14 residues. V gave up 7 bases and J gave up 0 bases; unmatched junction bases: 4. The CDR3 sequence is CASQTGSSGNTIYF. The CDR3 DNA sequence: TGCGCCAGCCAGACAGGGAGCTCTGGAAACACCATATATTTT.

Details on this clone: The junction does not match germline at one end; this may be a read error. The chain links TRBV10-3 to TRBJ1-5; D call uncertain. From germline, CDR1 is ENHRY and CDR2 SYGVKD. There are 16 residues in the CDR3. The CDR3 DNA reads TGTGCCAGCAGTGACCCCCGGGGATCGCGAAATCAGCCCCAGCATTTT. It encodes CASSDPRGSRNQPQHF.

This clone was detected ten times or more. The chain employs TRBV18 and TRBJ2-7, with 7 bases fitting TRBD1. V trimming: 3 bases; J trimming: 13 bases; junction bases outside the gene matches: 6. Germline V lookup: CDR1 KGHSH, CDR2 LQKENI. The CDR3 is made up of 11 amino acids. In DNA, the CDR3 is TGTGCCAGCTCACCGGGGGACAGTTTATACTTC. Translated, it gives CASSPGDSLYF.

For this clone: A read error may be the cause here, since a much bigger clone is one base away. J is TRBJ1-1 and V is TRBV7-2; D is unclear. The CDR3 extends over 14 amino acids. Germline assignment: CDR1 SGHTA and CDR2 FQGNSA. The V end lost 1 base, the J end lost 7 bases, and 13 bases lay between the germline ends. For the CDR3, the DNA is TGTGCCAGCAGCTTAGGGTGTTCCCGTCTTGAAGCTTTCTTT. Translated, it gives CASSLGCSRLEAFF. Using reference TRBV7-2 and TRBJ1-1 for the parts outside the CDR3, the full variable domain is GAGVSQSPSNKVTEKGKDVELRCDPISGHTALYWYRQSLGQGLEFLIYFQGNSAPDKSGLPSDRFSAERTGGSVSTLTIQRTQQEDSAVYLCASSLGCSRLEAFFGQGTRLTVV.

This clone was detected only a few times. A read error may be the cause here, since a much bigger clone is one base away. The gene calls are TRBV20-1 and TRBJ2-5; weak D call: TRBD1 (5 bases). The germline V and J ends were trimmed by 6 bases and 9 bases, with 29 bases remaining between them. Germline V gene lookup returns CDR1 DFQATT and CDR2 SNEGSKA (reference sequence). This CDR3 has 16 amino acids. The DNA of the CDR3 is TGCAGTGCCTTACCCCTGACAGCGCCCGGTGTTATTCCCCAGTACTTC. It is translated as CSALPLTAPGVIPQYF.

This clone has a handful of counts. The chain couples TRBV19 to TRBJ2-2; D call uncertain. Trimming took 2 bases from V and 3 from J, leaving 10 bases between them. This CDR3 contains 15 residues. CDR1 and CDR2 from the germline V gene are LNHDA and SQIVND (reference sequence). CDR3 DNA: TGTGCCAGTAGTATATTGTGGGCGGACACCGGGGAGCTGTTTTTT. It codes for CASSILWADTGELFF.

This clone is medium-sized within its sample. J is TRBJ2-1 and V is TRBV27; tentatively, D is TRBD1 or TRBD2 (5 bases each). Germline CDR1 is MNHEY and CDR2 is SMNVEV (reference sequence). V lost 8 bases, J lost 4 bases, and 12 bases lay in between. This CDR3 comprises 13 residues. CDR3 amino acids: CASRQSGYNEQFF. The CDR3, as DNA: TGTGCCAGCCGACAGTCGGGGTACAATGAGCAGTTCTTC.